The entry that follows covers one TCR beta chain sequence. Antigen: not known. The record originates from a study of CD8+CD57+ T cells in acquired aplastic anemia. Study overall: Sorting CD4+ and CD8+ cells gave DNA averaging approximately 3 ug.

Genomic DNA acted as the template from which TCR beta VDJ combination and CDR3 sequence profiling were carried out. TCRdb reprocessed the reads via MiXCR and lists one record per CDR3 protein. The sample records 250,000 to 350,000 distinct CDR3 sequences, approximately 55% being singletons. The junction had 5 bases not matched to a gene; V was cut back by 0 bases and J by 0 bases. The germline CDR1 and CDR2 sequences are SGHRS and YFSETQ. The CDR3 consists of 17 residues. Study outcomes and limitations: Controls and patients did not differ significantly in CD8+ Simpson's diversity. Fewer than 30 shared CD8+ CDR3s appeared highly expressed within patients' immunodominant clones.

Sequencing was performed on sorted CD4+, CD8+, or CD8+CD57+ T cells (not recorded which) from PBMCs. The source is a human donor with severe aplastic anemia or a healthy control (not recorded which). The chain is built from TRBV5-1 and TRBJ1-3, with TRBD1 matching over 8 bases. CDR3: CASSLAFGQGSGNTIYF. In DNA form, the CDR3 reads TGCGCCAGCAGCTTGGCCTTCGGACAGGGCTCTGGAAACACCATATATTTT. The entire variable domain, with the rest obtained from reference TRBV5-1 and TRBJ1-3, is as follows: KAGVTQTPRYLIKTRGQQVTLSCSPISGHRSVSWYQQTPGQGLQFLFEYFSETQRNKGNFPGRFSGRQFSNSRSEMNVSTLELGDSALYLCASSLAFGQGSGNTIYFGEGSWLTVV.